One sample yielded the 19 T cell receptor beta chains listed below, sequenced in a study of blood T cell repertoires in COVID-19. Method: immunoSEQ multiplex PCR; TCRdb's copy keeps in-frame clones and lacks some. The sample yields more than 65,000 clones, approximately 80% seen once. Sequencing used peripheral blood. The receptors shown here come from a woman over 75 with acute or convalescent COVID-19.

The chain combines TRBV5-4 with TRBJ2-1; possible D gene TRBD2, 6 bases. The CDR3 loop spans 16 amino acids. The ends were cut back, 5 bases at V and 8 bases at J, with 23 bases in the middle. Germline loops: CDR1 SGHNT, CDR2 YYREEE (reference sequence). Here the CDR3 DNA reads TGTGCCAGCAGTCCTCCCGGGACTCGCGGCGGTGATGAGCAGTTCTTC. Protein product: CASSPPGTRGGDEQFF.

CDR3 in DNA: TGTGCCAGCAGCGCGGGGGGACAGGGGAAGGAGACCCAGTACTTC. Its translation: CASSAGGQGKETQYF. V usage is TRBV13 and J usage is TRBJ2-5; 10 nucleotides agree with TRBD1. CDR1 PRHDT and CDR2 FYEKMQ come from the germline V gene (reference sequence). Trimming cost V 5 bases and J 5 bases; bases outside gene matches: 8. The CDR3 consists of 15 residues.

The V and J genes are TRBV5-6 and TRBJ1-6; 9 positions match TRBD1. This CDR3 has 17 residues. J gave up 9 bases and V 4 bases, and 14 bases lay outside the gene matches. The V gene's germline CDR1 is SGHDT and CDR2 YYEEEE. CDR3 bases: TGTGCCAGCAGCCGGGTCGGGACAGGGCTTCATAGTTCACCCCTCCACTTT. Its translation: CASSRVGTGLHSSPLHF.

The rearrangement uses TRBV6-6 and TRBJ1-3; 7 bases agree with TRBD1. The CDR3 has 14 residues. V lost 6 bases and J lost 3; bases outside the gene matches: 5. Germline V gene data show CDR1 as MNHNY and CDR2 as SVGAGI (reference sequence). Written as DNA, the CDR3 is TGTGCCAGCAGGGAGACAGGGAGTGGAAACACCATATATTTT. This translates into CASRETGSGNTIYF.

The chain employs TRBV7-2 and TRBJ1-5, with TRBD1 matching over 8 bases. Trimming cost V 1 base and J 7 bases; bases outside gene matches: 6. The CDR3 spans 15 residues. Germline loops: CDR1 SGHTA, CDR2 FQGNSA. The CDR3: CASSLGQGRTQPQHF. The CDR3, as DNA: TGTGCCAGCAGCTTAGGACAGGGGAGGACCCAGCCCCAGCATTTT. Complete variable domain (other parts from reference TRBV7-2 and TRBJ1-5): GAGVSQSPSNKVTEKGKDVELRCDPISGHTALYWYRQSLGQGLEFLIYFQGNSAPDKSGLPSDRFSAERTGGSVSTLTIQRTQQEDSAVYLCASSLGQGRTQPQHFGDGTRLSIL.

V usage is TRBV5-5 and J usage is TRBJ1-5; 7 nucleotides match TRBD1. With 5 bases clipped from V and 4 bases from J, the junction kept 12 bases outside the gene matches. Germline lookup yields CDR1 SGHKS and CDR2 YYEKEE (reference sequence). The CDR3 length is 16 residues. The chain's CDR3 is CASSSGEGQYNQPQHF. The CDR3 DNA reads as TGTGCCAGCAGTTCCGGAGAGGGACAGTATAATCAGCCCCAGCATTTT. Based on the CDR3 plus reference TRBV5-5 and TRBJ1-5, the full variable domain is DAGVTQSPTHLIKTRGQQVTLRCSPISGHKSVSWYQQVLGQGPQFIFQYYEKEERGRGNFPDRFSARQFPNYSSELNVNALLLGDSALYLCASSSGEGQYNQPQHFGDGTRLSIL.

This chain connects TRBV5-8 to TRBJ2-6, with 7 nucleotides matching TRBD1. The ends lost 4 bases at V and 0 bases at J; junction bases unmatched: 7. Germline V gene lookup returns CDR1 SGHTS and CDR2 YDEGEE. This CDR3 spans 17 amino acids. The CDR3 loop reads CASSRHGTASGANVLTF. The CDR3 nucleotides are TGTGCCAGCAGCCGGCATGGGACAGCCTCTGGGGCCAACGTCCTGACTTTC.

A few counts support this clone. V and J are TRBV30 and TRBJ2-3, with TRBD2 matching over 9 bases. The CDR3 length is 14 residues. In germline, CDR1 is GTSNPN, CDR2 SVGIG (reference sequence). V lost 2 bases, J lost 4 bases, and 4 bases stayed unmatched. The CDR3 DNA reads TGTGCCTGGAGTTCTGGCGGGGGGGCAGATACGCAGTATTTT. Translation: CAWSSGGGADTQYF.

The rearrangement links TRBV18 to TRBJ1-1, with D possibly TRBD1 on 6 matching bases. Trimming removed 3 bases at V and 1 base at J, with 15 bases between. This CDR3 comprises 16 residues. Per the germline V gene, CDR1 is KGHSH and CDR2 is LQKENI. CDR3 sequence reads: CASSPSFDRPNTEAFF. The CDR3 region has the DNA TGTGCCAGCTCACCCTCATTCGACAGGCCGAACACTGAAGCTTTCTTT. The full variable domain, its missing parts supplied by reference TRBV18 and TRBJ1-1, is NAGVMQNPRHLVRRRGQEARLRCSPMKGHSHVYWYRQLPEEGLKFMVYLQKENIIDESGMPKERFSAEFPKEGPSILRIQQVVRGDSAAYFCASSPSFDRPNTEAFFGQGTRLTVV.

The V call is TRBV6-4, the J call TRBJ2-5, with D maybe TRBD2 (5 bases). Trimming left V 4 bases short and J 4 bases short, with 10 bases between. This CDR3 comprises 13 residues. Germline lookup yields CDR1 MRHNA and CDR2 SNTAGT. CDR3 region: CASSAEVGETQYF. CDR3 nucleotide sequence: TGTGCCAGCAGTGCGGAGGTCGGAGAGACCCAGTACTTC.

The J gene is TRBJ2-4, the V gene TRBV14; TRBD1 matches 10 bases. Trimming took 4 bases from V and 8 from J; bases not matched to a gene: 2. The CDR3 is 13 amino acids. The germline CDR1 and CDR2 sequences are SGHDN and FVKESK. CDR3 in amino acids: CASSPGTGDIQYF. The CDR3 region has the DNA TGTGCCAGCAGCCCCGGGACAGGGGACATTCAGTACTTC.

This clone was counted once. This chain joins TRBV5-1 and TRBJ2-1; D ambiguous. Germline V gene lookup returns CDR1 SGHRS and CDR2 YFSETQ. The CDR3 consists of 12 residues. V was cut by 4 bases and J by 5 bases, with 7 bases left in between. This CDR3 is CASSPYNNEQFF. The CDR3, as DNA: TGCGCCAGCAGCCCTTATAACAATGAGCAGTTCTTC.

This clone was picked up a small number of times. The rearrangement links TRBV13 to TRBJ2-1; 11 bases line up with TRBD2. The junction had 4 bases not matched to a gene; V was cut back by 5 bases and J by 4 bases. Germline loops: CDR1 PRHDT, CDR2 FYEKMQ (reference sequence). This CDR3 is built from 15 residues. DNA for the CDR3: TGTGCCAGCAGCATTAGCGGGGGGGGATACAATGAGCAGTTCTTC. This encodes CASSISGGGYNEQFF.

V is TRBV6-5 and J is TRBJ1-1; the D gene is possibly TRBD1 (5 bases). Germline V gene lookup returns CDR1 MNHEY and CDR2 SVGAGI. This CDR3 contains 16 residues. Trimming cost V 4 bases and J 1 base, with 16 bases left between them. The CDR3 DNA reads as TGTGCCAGCAGTTCACCCGGGGGGGATGCGAACACTGAAGCTTTCTTT. Translating it yields CASSSPGGDANTEAFF.

The rearrangement joins TRBV9 to TRBJ1-3; 7 bases line up with TRBD1. The CDR3 is made up of 17 amino acids. CDR1 SGDLS and CDR2 YYNGEE come from the germline V gene. Unmatched junction bases numbered 15, after V lost 4 bases and J lost 5 bases. This chain's CDR3 is CASSRNTGEGERNTIYF. The CDR3 DNA reads TGTGCCAGCAGCCGAAACACAGGGGAAGGGGAGAGAAACACCATATATTTT.

CDR3 loop: CASSELGRRSGNTIYF. CDR3 DNA sequence: TGTGCCAGCAGTGAATTGGGCAGGCGCTCTGGAAACACCATATATTTT. This sequence joins TRBV25-1 and TRBJ1-3; D is uncertain. CDR3 length: 16 amino acids. V lost 1 base, J lost 0 bases, and 10 bases lay in between. The germline V gene encodes CDR1 MGHDK and CDR2 SYGVNS.

The chain links TRBV5-1 to TRBJ1-2; D is perhaps TRBD1 (6 bases). Germline V gene data show CDR1 as SGHRS and CDR2 as YFSETQ. The length of the CDR3 is 16 residues. With 0 bases removed from V and 0 bases from J, the gap between germline ends came to 12 bases. The CDR3 reads CASSLEDSSPNYGYTF. CDR3 nucleotides: TGCGCCAGCAGCTTGGAGGACAGCAGTCCTAACTATGGCTACACCTTC.

The rearrangement joins TRBV6-5 to TRBJ1-5; D possibly corresponds to TRBD1 (6 bases). Germline V lookup: CDR1 MNHEY, CDR2 SVGAGI. V lost 0 bases to trimming and J lost 7 bases, with 13 bases between them. The CDR3 extends over 15 amino acids. The DNA of the CDR3 is TGTGCCAGCAGTTACTCGGGGGGGCGAGGGCAGCCCCAGCATTTT. Residues: CASSYSGGRGQPQHF.

This chain joins TRBV18 and TRBJ1-2, with TRBD1 as a possible D gene (6 bases). Trimming took off 3 bases at V and 1 base at J, with 6 bases between the two ends. CDR3 length: 13 amino acids. Per germline, CDR1 KGHSH and CDR2 LQKENI. CDR3: CASSPDSNYGYTF. For the CDR3, the DNA is TGTGCCAGCTCACCGGACAGTAACTATGGCTACACCTTC.